The T cell receptor beta chain described here comes from a study of T cell responses to AZD1222 COVID-19 vaccine. Study observations and caveats: Only a handful of AZD1222 recipients, more than five in all, had baseline seropositivity.

In the case of this clone: Its specificity is unknown.

The ends lost 4 bases at V and 4 bases at J; junction bases unmatched: 4. The CDR3 is made up of 14 amino acids. Germline V gene lookup returns CDR1 MDHEN and CDR2 SYDVKM. Using immunoSEQ multiplex PCR, the repertoire was profiled, and TCRdb retains in-frame clones only, with some absent. The sample shows 95,000 to 150,000 clones, approximately 90% of them seen only once. The chain has TRBV28 and TRBJ2-5, with 9 bases lining up with TRBD1. The sequence was collected from an adult in good health. The source material was peripheral blood, sampled on day 0 of AZD1222 vaccination. Here the CDR3 DNA reads TGTGCCAGCAGTTCCCGACAGGGGGGAGAGACCCAGTACTTC. Translating gives CASSSRQGGETQYF.